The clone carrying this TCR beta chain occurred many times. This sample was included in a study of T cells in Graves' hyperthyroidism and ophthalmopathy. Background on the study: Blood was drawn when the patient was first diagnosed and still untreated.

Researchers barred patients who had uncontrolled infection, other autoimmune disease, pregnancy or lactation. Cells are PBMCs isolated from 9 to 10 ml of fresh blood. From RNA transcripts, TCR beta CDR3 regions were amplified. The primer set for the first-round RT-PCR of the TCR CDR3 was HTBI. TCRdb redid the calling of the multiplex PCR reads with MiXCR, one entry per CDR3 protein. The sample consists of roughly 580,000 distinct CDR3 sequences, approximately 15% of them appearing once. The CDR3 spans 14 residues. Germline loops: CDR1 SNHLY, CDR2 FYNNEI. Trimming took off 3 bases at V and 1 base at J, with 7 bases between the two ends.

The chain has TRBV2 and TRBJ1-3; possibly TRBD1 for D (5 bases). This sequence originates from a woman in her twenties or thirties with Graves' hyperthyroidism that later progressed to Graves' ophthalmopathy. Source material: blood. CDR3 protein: CASSEAGSGNTIYF. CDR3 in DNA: TGTGCCAGCAGTGAGGCAGGGTCTGGAAACACCATATATTTT. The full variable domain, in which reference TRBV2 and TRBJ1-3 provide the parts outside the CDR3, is EPEVTQTPSHQVTQMGQEVILRCVPISNHLYFYWYRQILGQKVEFLVSFYNNEISEKSEIFDDQFSVERPDGSNFTLKIRSTKLEDSAMYFCASSEAGSGNTIYFGEGSWLTVV.